These 18 T cell receptor beta chains were all obtained from the same sample, sequenced in a study of T-cell memory formation after mild COVID-19. TCRdb reprocessed the 5' RACE reads via MiXCR and lists one record per CDR3 protein. Of a few hundred thousand distinct CDR3 sequences listed, 28% are singletons. Sequencing was performed on PBMCs or a T cell subset sorted from them (not recorded which). All receptors derive from an adult woman who had mild COVID-19 (a few samples of this study predate the infection). Cell type and time point are not known.

The chain is built from TRBV12-3 or TRBV12-4 and TRBJ1-3; perhaps TRBD1 as D (5 bases). There are 16 residues in the CDR3. V lost 10 bases to trimming and J lost 3 bases, with 22 bases between them. The CDR3 sequence is CANTIDSQGVGNTIYF. The CDR3 nucleotides read TGTGCCAACACAATAGACAGCCAGGGTGTTGGAAACACCATATATTTT.

This clonotype was recorded a few times. The chain links TRBV7-8 to TRBJ1-5, with D tentatively TRBD1 (5 bases). The V and J ends lost 5 bases and 4 bases respectively, with 12 bases between them. Germline V gives CDR1 SGHVS, CDR2 FQNEAQ. The CDR3 has 14 amino acids. CDR3 amino acids: CASSQMGPNQPQHF. The CDR3 DNA reads TGTGCCAGCAGCCAAATGGGACCTAATCAGCCCCAGCATTTT. Combining the CDR3 with reference TRBV7-8 and TRBJ1-5 gives the whole variable domain GAGVSQSPRYKVAKRGQDVALRCDPISGHVSLFWYQQALGQGPEFLTYFQNEAQLDKSGLPSDRFFAERPEGSVSTLKIQRTQQEDSAVYLCASSQMGPNQPQHFGDGTRLSIL.

The chain is built from TRBV12-3 or TRBV12-4 and TRBJ1-1, with D maybe TRBD1 (5 bases). The CDR3 consists of 14 residues. V was clipped by 3 bases and J by 4 bases, with 12 bases between them. Written as DNA, the CDR3 is TGTGCCAGCAGTTTGATCGGGGGGTCCACTGAAGCTTTCTTT. Translating gives CASSLIGGSTEAFF.

This chain connects TRBV5-1 to TRBJ1-1, with D uncertain. The V and J ends lost 0 bases and 0 bases respectively, with 12 bases between them. CDR3 length: 16 amino acids. CDR1 and CDR2 (germline): SGHRS, YFSETQ. The CDR3 here is CASSLGQNSMNTEAFF. CDR3 sequence (DNA): TGCGCCAGCAGCTTGGGGCAGAACTCGATGAACACTGAAGCTTTCTTT.

The chain carries TRBV6-5 and TRBJ2-7; 8 positions agree with TRBD1. CDR1 is MNHEY, CDR2 SVGAGI, per germline. The CDR3 length is 17 residues. Trimming removed 1 base from V and 2 bases from J; junction bases left unmatched: 10. CDR3 region: CASSYLLATGEAYEQYF. The CDR3 DNA reads TGTGCCAGCAGTTACTTATTGGCGACAGGGGAAGCCTACGAGCAGTACTTC.

This clonotype was detected only a few times. This chain links TRBV7-7 with TRBJ1-1; D not certain. The CDR3 has 15 amino acids. V shed 4 bases and J shed 11 bases, with 23 bases lying between them. Germline CDR1 is SSHAT and CDR2 is FNYEAQ (reference sequence). CDR3 sequence (DNA): TGTGCCAGCAGCTCACACGGGCAGACCTCCGTGGGGGCTTTCTTT. Its translation: CASSSHGQTSVGAFF.

This clonotype was seen repeatedly, ten times or more. This chain joins TRBV5-1 and TRBJ2-3, with D uncertain. The CDR3 covers 12 residues. Germline V gene data show CDR1 as SGHRS and CDR2 as YFSETQ. With 0 bases removed from V and 4 bases from J, the gap between germline ends came to 3 bases. For the CDR3, the DNA is TGCGCCAGCAGCTTGGGGGCAGATACGCAGTATTTT. As protein: CASSLGADTQYF.

V gene TRBV30 combines with J gene TRBJ1-4, with 8 nucleotides matching TRBD1. The CDR3 loop spans 14 amino acids. The germline V gene has CDR1 GTSNPN and CDR2 SVGIG (reference sequence). Unmatched junction bases numbered 4, after V lost 2 bases and J lost 5 bases. The CDR3 loop is CAWSIDRGNEKLFF. The CDR3 bases are TGTGCCTGGAGTATCGACAGGGGAAATGAAAAACTGTTTTTT.

This rearrangement joins TRBV4-3 to TRBJ2-7, with TRBD2 as a possible D gene (6 bases). V lost 5 bases and J lost 4, with 18 bases in between. The CDR3 has 15 amino acids. Germline V gene data show CDR1 as LGHNA and CDR2 as YSLEER. In DNA form, the CDR3 reads TGCGCCAGCAGCGAGGGAGCCGGGACTCAGTACGAGCAGTACTTC. Its translation is CASSEGAGTQYEQYF.

This clonotype was detected only a few times. V and J are TRBV7-2 and TRBJ2-3; a possible D gene is TRBD2 (6 bases). Germline CDR1 SGHTA, CDR2 FQGNSA. Trimming stripped 6 bases from V and 3 bases from J, with 16 bases between. The CDR3 totals 15 residues. DNA for the CDR3: TGTGCCAGCAGTCGGGTTGCGGGGATAACAGATACGCAGTATTTT. This encodes CASSRVAGITDTQYF.

This clonotype was seen only a few times. This chain's CDR3 is CASSQEPGLKIYEQYF. DNA of the CDR3: TGCGCCAGCAGCCAAGAACCGGGACTAAAGATCTACGAGCAGTACTTC. This chain joins TRBV4-3 and TRBJ2-7, with 7 bases fitting TRBD2. This CDR3 contains 16 residues. CDR1 LGHNA and CDR2 YSLEER come from the germline V gene. The V gene end was trimmed by 0 bases and the J gene end by 3 bases; junction bases not matched to a gene: 8.

This clonotype was detected a few times. The gene calls are TRBV7-9 and TRBJ2-4, with 9 bases fitting TRBD1. The germline CDR1 and CDR2 sequences are SEHNR and FQNEAQ (reference sequence). V lost 3 bases and J lost 1; bases outside the gene matches: 4. The CDR3 runs to 16 residues. For the CDR3, the DNA is TGTGCCAGCAGCTTCAGACAGGGGGATGCCAAAAACATTCAGTACTTC. This gives the protein CASSFRQGDAKNIQYF.

This clonotype was counted only a few times. The genes are TRBV7-9 and TRBJ2-7; D perhaps matches TRBD1 (5 bases). The CDR3 loop spans 14 amino acids. Between the trimmed V and J ends, which lost 1 base and 4 bases, there was a span of 11 bases. Germline V gene lookup returns CDR1 SEHNR and CDR2 FQNEAQ (reference sequence). As DNA, the CDR3 is TGTGCCAGCAGCTTAGGAGACCACAGGTACGAGCAGTACTTC. Its translation: CASSLGDHRYEQYF.

V gene TRBV11-3 combines with J gene TRBJ2-7; D might be TRBD1 (6 bases). Germline V lookup: CDR1 SGHNT, CDR2 YENEEA. V was pared by 3 bases and J by 3 bases, with 9 bases between. The length of the CDR3 is 13 residues. Here the CDR3 reads CASSFLTGYEQYF. As DNA, the CDR3 is TGTGCCAGCAGCTTCCTGACAGGCTACGAGCAGTACTTC.

The chain employs TRBV12-3 or TRBV12-4 and TRBJ1-4; maybe TRBD1 (5 bases). CDR3 size: 15 residues. V was trimmed by 3 bases and J by 3 bases, leaving 11 bases between them. In DNA, the CDR3 is TGTGCCAGCAGTTTTAAGGGGCTAGCTAATGAAAAACTGTTTTTT. Translated, it gives CASSFKGLANEKLFF.

This clonotype was counted only a few times. The V gene is TRBV2, the J gene TRBJ2-3; tentative D call: TRBD2 (5 bases). The germline V gene has CDR1 SNHLY and CDR2 FYNNEI. There are 18 residues in the CDR3. Trimming removed 3 bases at V and 2 bases at J, with 21 bases between. The CDR3 DNA is TGTGCCAGCAGTGAGAAAGTGATCGTCCAGGACTCCACAGATACGCAGTATTTT. It translates to CASSEKVIVQDSTDTQYF.

This clonotype was seen more than once but under ten times. This chain joins TRBV5-1 and TRBJ1-6; 7 bases are shared with TRBD1. The CDR3 length is 15 residues. Looked up from germline, CDR1 is SGHRS and CDR2 is YFSETQ. Unmatched junction bases numbered 8, after V lost 4 bases and J lost 7 bases. DNA for the CDR3: TGCGCCAGCAGCCCGACCCGGGACAGAAATTCACCCCTCCACTTT. Its translation is CASSPTRDRNSPLHF. The full variable domain, with the rest looked up from reference TRBV5-1 and TRBJ1-6, is KAGVTQTPRYLIKTRGQQVTLSCSPISGHRSVSWYQQTPGQGLQFLFEYFSETQRNKGNFPGRFSGRQFSNSRSEMNVSTLELGDSALYLCASSPTRDRNSPLHFGNGTRLTVT.

The genes are TRBV6-6 and TRBJ1-1; 7 nucleotides line up with TRBD1. V lost 5 bases to trimming and J lost 4 bases; unmatched junction nucleotides: 10. The CDR3 is 15 residues long. Germline loops: CDR1 MNHNY, CDR2 SVGAGI (reference sequence). CDR3 loop: CASSPGGGSVTEAFF. The CDR3 DNA is TGTGCCAGCAGTCCAGGGGGAGGCTCGGTCACTGAAGCTTTCTTT.